This TCR beta chain was captured in a study of blood T cell repertoires in COVID-19. As for the study in general: COVID-19 samples collected from the United States, Italy and Spain covered acute and convalescent phases. From T cells, B-cell-depleted T cells, or PBMCs came the material, which was cDNA or gDNA.

Per the original methods: Amplifying reference gene primers gave estimates of nucleated cell counts. The table came from immunoSEQ multiplex PCR; TCRdb's copy has only in-frame clones and leaves some out. V and J calls plus clone size are reproduced from that table; the DNA served to infer D and trimming. The data hold 250,000 to 400,000 clones, with roughly 88% observed a single time. Between the trimmed V and J ends, which lost 2 bases and 8 bases, there was a span of 18 bases. Germline-derived CDR1 and CDR2 are MNHNS and SASEGT. The CDR3 is 15 amino acids. Patients of the Seattle cohort, enrolled during active infection, were followed longitudinally. This clone is a singleton in its sample.

The clonotype was recovered from a woman under 40 with COVID-19, enrolled during active disease. Material: peripheral blood. The chain links TRBV6-1 to TRBJ1-1; a weak D match, TRBD1 (6 bases). The CDR3 nucleotides read TGTGCCAGCAGTGAACAAACCCGACAGGTCCTCGAAGCTTTCTTT. It specifies CASSEQTRQVLEAFF.